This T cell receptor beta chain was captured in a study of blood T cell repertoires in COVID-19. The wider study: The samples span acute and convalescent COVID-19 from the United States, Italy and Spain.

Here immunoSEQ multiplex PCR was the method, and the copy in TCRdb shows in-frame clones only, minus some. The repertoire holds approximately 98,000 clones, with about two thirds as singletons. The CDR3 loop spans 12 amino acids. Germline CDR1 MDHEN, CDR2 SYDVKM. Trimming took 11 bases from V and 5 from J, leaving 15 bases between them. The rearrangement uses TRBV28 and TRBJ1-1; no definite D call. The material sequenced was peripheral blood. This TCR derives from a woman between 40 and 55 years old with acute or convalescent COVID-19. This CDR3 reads CARVDGETEAFF. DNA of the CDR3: TGTGCCCGAGTCGATGGTGAGACTGAAGCTTTCTTT.